Listed here are 31 T cell receptor beta chains from one sample, sequenced in a study of T cell changes during pregnancy in multiple sclerosis. Method: immunoSEQ multiplex PCR; TCRdb's copy keeps in-frame clones and lacks some. The repertoire holds about 22,000 clones, with approximately 92% as singletons. Sample: CD8+ T cells from peripheral blood mononuclear cells, taken in the third trimester of pregnancy. These receptors were obtained from a female donor with multiple sclerosis, enrolled in a pregnancy study.

V is TRBV7-2 and J is TRBJ2-2, with 11 positions matching TRBD2. The CDR3 covers 15 residues. Germline V CDR1 and CDR2: SGHTA, FQGNSA. After removal of 3 bases from V and 6 bases from J, the junction contained 3 bases not matched to a gene. CDR3 in DNA: TGTGCCAGCAGCTTTGGACTAGCGGGTGCCGGGGAGCTGTTTTTT. It specifies CASSFGLAGAGELFF.

The chain links TRBV7-2 to TRBJ2-7, with TRBD1 identical over 8 bases. This CDR3 comprises 16 residues. With V trimmed by 1 base and J by 7 bases, 12 bases remained unmatched. Germline-derived CDR1 and CDR2 are SGHTA and FQGNSA. In DNA, the CDR3 is TGTGCCAGCAGCTTAGACTCAGGGGGCTATTTCGAAGAGCAGTACTTC. It is translated as CASSLDSGGYFEEQYF.

This sequence joins TRBV7-9 and TRBJ2-7; D is perhaps TRBD1 (6 bases). Trimming left V 7 bases short and J 3 bases short, with 13 bases between. Germline CDR1 is SEHNR and CDR2 is FQNEAQ (reference sequence). The CDR3 is 13 amino acids. The CDR3, as DNA: TGTGCCAGCACCCTGGGGGCAGGCTACGAGCAGTACTTC. Amino acids: CASTLGAGYEQYF.

The chain joins TRBV7-3 to TRBJ2-5, with TRBD1 matching 11 bases. The junction had 6 bases not matched to a gene; V was cut back by 5 bases and J by 4 bases. Looked up from germline, CDR1 is SGHTA and CDR2 is FQGTGA. The CDR3 is 15 residues long. The CDR3 DNA reads as TGTGCCAGCAGCGCCCGGACAGGGGGCGTAGAGACCCAGTACTTC. This encodes CASSARTGGVETQYF.

The chain employs TRBV20-1 and TRBJ2-4, with TRBD1 as a possible D gene (5 bases). CDR1 is DFQATT and CDR2 is SNEGSKA in the germline V gene (reference sequence). The CDR3 loop spans 11 amino acids. V dropped 6 bases and J dropped 9 bases, with 12 bases sitting between them. In DNA, the CDR3 is TGCAGTGCGCCTGACAGTATCATTCAGTACTTC. Its protein is CSAPDSIIQYF.

The V gene is TRBV4-1, the J gene TRBJ1-2; no definite D call. Looked up from germline, CDR1 is MGHRA and CDR2 is YSYEKL. V was pared by 0 bases and J by 4 bases, with 6 bases between. The CDR3 totals 13 residues. The CDR3 nucleotides are TGCGCCAGCAGCCAAGATAATCTCTATGGCTACACCTTC. The encoded protein is CASSQDNLYGYTF.

The V and J genes are TRBV5-1 and TRBJ1-3, with TRBD1 as a possible D gene (6 bases). The ends were cut back, 5 bases at V and 0 bases at J, with 9 bases in the middle. The CDR3 is 14 residues long. Germline V gene sequence: CDR1 SGHRS, CDR2 YFSETQ. The CDR3 loop reads CASSRGGSGNTIYF. CDR3 in DNA: TGCGCCAGCAGTCGAGGGGGCTCTGGAAACACCATATATTTT.

For this clone: Distinct nucleotide sequences in the sample also encode this CDR3. This chain joins TRBV5-1 and TRBJ1-1, with D perhaps matching TRBD1 (6 bases). The CDR3 is 14 residues long. Trimming removed 0 bases at V and 4 bases at J, with 10 bases between. From germline, CDR1 is SGHRS and CDR2 YFSETQ. The CDR3 bases are TGCGCCAGCAGCTTGGGGGGAGGGGGCACTGAAGCTTTCTTT. This codes for CASSLGGGGTEAFF.

The genes are TRBV25-1 and TRBJ2-7; D is ambiguous. V lost 8 bases and J 1 base, leaving 6 bases between the germline ends. This CDR3 has 11 amino acids. CDR1 and CDR2 (germline): MGHDK, SYGVNS. This CDR3 is CASEASYEQYF. DNA for the CDR3: TGTGCCAGCGAAGCGTCCTACGAGCAGTACTTC.

The rearrangement links TRBV15 to TRBJ2-1; 7 bases are shared with TRBD1. The germline V gene has CDR1 LNHNV and CDR2 YYDKDF (reference sequence). The CDR3 is made up of 15 amino acids. V lost 5 bases to trimming and J lost 4 bases; unmatched junction nucleotides: 8. CDR3 DNA sequence: TGTGCCACCAGCGGAACCGGGACAGAGTACAATGAGCAGTTCTTC. Amino acid sequence: CATSGTGTEYNEQFF.

V usage is TRBV18 and J usage is TRBJ1-1; D is perhaps TRBD1 (5 bases). V was clipped by 5 bases and J by 6 bases, with 10 bases between them. The CDR3 contains 12 residues. CDR1 KGHSH and CDR2 LQKENI come from the germline V gene. The CDR3 DNA follows: TGTGCCAGCTCATTGGACATTGCTGAAGCTTTCTTT. Translating it yields CASSLDIAEAFF.

The chain employs TRBV9 and TRBJ2-5; 8 bases match TRBD1. Germline V gene sequence: CDR1 SGDLS, CDR2 YYNGEE. V trimming: 4 bases; J trimming: 4 bases; junction bases outside the gene matches: 9. The CDR3 loop spans 15 amino acids. DNA of the CDR3: TGTGCCAGCAGCTTCGGGACAGGACGGGGAGAGACCCAGTACTTC. Translating it yields CASSFGTGRGETQYF.

V usage is TRBV7-9 and J usage is TRBJ2-7; D possibly corresponds to TRBD2 (6 bases). The CDR3 covers 14 residues. V dropped 2 bases and J dropped 1 base, with 9 bases sitting between them. Per the germline V gene, CDR1 is SEHNR and CDR2 is FQNEAQ (reference sequence). The CDR3 protein is CASSLSAGSYEQYF. CDR3 nucleotide sequence: TGTGCCAGCAGCTTAAGTGCGGGGTCCTACGAGCAGTACTTC. Looking up the rest from reference TRBV7-9 and TRBJ2-7 gives the full variable domain: DTGVSQNPRHKITKRGQNVTFRCDPISEHNRLYWYRQTLGQGPEFLTYFQNEAQLEKSRLLSDRFSAERPKGSFSTLEIQRTEQGDSAMYLCASSLSAGSYEQYFGPGTRLTVT.

The V and J genes are TRBV28 and TRBJ2-7, with 7 bases identical to TRBD2. This CDR3 has 17 amino acids. Germline V lookup: CDR1 MDHEN, CDR2 SYDVKM. V shed 6 bases and J 2 bases; nucleotides not matched to a gene: 16. Here the CDR3 reads CASSLRGGLGRPYEQYF. The CDR3 DNA sequence: TGTGCCAGCAGCCTCCGCGGGGGACTCGGGAGGCCCTACGAGCAGTACTTC.

This chain uses TRBV9 with TRBJ2-1; 13 nucleotides agree with TRBD2. Looked up from germline, CDR1 is SGDLS and CDR2 is YYNGEE. J gave up 6 bases and V 3 bases, and 3 bases lay outside the gene matches. The CDR3 has 15 residues. The CDR3 loop is CASSAGTSGTNEQFF. The CDR3 nucleotides read TGTGCCAGCAGCGCCGGGACTAGCGGGACCAATGAGCAGTTCTTC.

V gene TRBV4-1 combines with J gene TRBJ2-3; D is ambiguous. The CDR3 totals 13 residues. The germline gives CDR1 MGHRA, CDR2 YSYEKL. V was clipped by 1 base and J by 1 base, with 3 bases between them. The chain's CDR3 is CASSQVGTDTQYF. Written as DNA, the CDR3 is TGCGCCAGCAGCCAAGTCGGCACAGATACGCAGTATTTT.

The chain has TRBV27 and TRBJ2-1; TRBD2 matches 11 bases. Germline loops: CDR1 MNHEY, CDR2 SMNVEV (reference sequence). V was pared by 3 bases and J by 7 bases, with 5 bases of the junction left unmatched. The CDR3 has 15 amino acids. CDR3 region: CASSFIAGGLNEQFF. The CDR3 nucleotides are TGTGCCAGCAGTTTCATAGCGGGAGGGCTTAATGAGCAGTTCTTC.

This chain connects TRBV7-2 to TRBJ2-2; the match to TRBD2 covers 12 bases. The CDR3 runs to 18 residues. Germline V gene data show CDR1 as SGHTA and CDR2 as FQGNSA. The trim removed 1 base at V and 6 bases at J, leaving 9 bases unmatched. The CDR3 reads CASSLGLAGGPNAGELFF. The DNA for the CDR3 is TGTGCCAGCAGCTTAGGCCTAGCGGGGGGGCCAAACGCCGGGGAGCTGTTTTTT.

This clone was observed a single time. This sequence joins TRBV2 and TRBJ2-5; 8 bases are shared with TRBD1. The germline gives CDR1 SNHLY, CDR2 FYNNEI. The CDR3 covers 13 residues. The CDR3 coding sequence is TGTGCTTTGGGACAGGCCATTGGAGAGACCCAGTACTTC. The encoded protein is CALGQAIGETQYF.

The chain recombines TRBV28 with TRBJ2-3; 9 bases align to TRBD2. The germline V gene encodes CDR1 MDHEN and CDR2 SYDVKM. The CDR3 contains 20 residues. The V and J ends lost 8 bases and 0 bases, in that order; junction bases with no gene match: 21. CDR3 sequence: CASAWRGRTIAGASTDTQYF. The DNA of the CDR3 is TGTGCCAGCGCCTGGAGAGGCAGGACCATAGCGGGAGCCAGCACAGATACGCAGTATTTT.

Here the CDR3 reads CASSWGTGVESNTEAFF. CDR3 bases: TGTGCCAGCAGCTGGGGGACAGGGGTGGAATCGAACACTGAAGCTTTCTTT. J is TRBJ1-1 and V is TRBV5-4, with 10 bases identical to TRBD1. There are 17 residues in the CDR3. The germline V gene has CDR1 SGHNT and CDR2 YYREEE (reference sequence). J lost 1 base, V lost 3 bases, and 9 bases had no gene match.

This chain connects TRBV5-1 to TRBJ1-1; D is unclear. The CDR3 has 16 amino acids. The germline V gene has CDR1 SGHRS and CDR2 YFSETQ. Trimming took 1 base from V and 1 from J, leaving 14 bases between them. The CDR3 DNA follows: TGCGCCAGCAGCTTGAAAGCTTTATCGGGGAACACTGAAGCTTTCTTT. This gives the protein CASSLKALSGNTEAFF.

The gene calls are TRBV27 and TRBJ2-2, with 8 bases lining up with TRBD2. The CDR3 covers 14 residues. The germline V gene has CDR1 MNHEY and CDR2 SMNVEV (reference sequence). V was pared by 8 bases and J by 0 bases, with 2 bases of the junction left unmatched. CDR3 sequence (DNA): TGTGCCAGCCCGGGAGGGCCGAACACCGGGGAGCTGTTTTTT. Amino acid sequence: CASPGGPNTGELFF.

The V gene is TRBV7-2, the J gene TRBJ2-7; TRBD1 is a possible D gene (5 bases). Trimming stripped 5 bases from V and 3 bases from J, with 17 bases between. Germline V gives CDR1 SGHTA, CDR2 FQGNSA. There are 15 residues in the CDR3. The CDR3 DNA follows: TGTGCCAGCAGCCCCTCTCAGGGTGAAGTCTACGAGCAGTACTTC. Its protein product is CASSPSQGEVYEQYF.

This clone was picked up one time. The chain carries TRBV19 and TRBJ2-1; D is unclear. There are 14 residues in the CDR3. Germline V lookup: CDR1 LNHDA, CDR2 SQIVND (reference sequence). Trimming stripped 7 bases from V and 1 base from J, with 11 bases between. The CDR3 DNA is TGTGCCAGTAAACCCGGCGGATCCTACAATGAGCAGTTCTTC. Amino acids: CASKPGGSYNEQFF.

CDR3 in DNA: TGTGCCAGCAGCTTAGAGGGACAGGGATTCTATGGCTACACCTTC. This gives the protein CASSLEGQGFYGYTF. The chain carries TRBV7-9 and TRBJ1-2; 9 positions agree with TRBD1. This CDR3 comprises 15 residues. The germline CDR1 and CDR2 sequences are SEHNR and FQNEAQ (reference sequence). J gave up 4 bases and V 1 base, and 4 bases lay outside the gene matches. The full variable domain, completed using reference TRBV7-9 and TRBJ1-2, is DTGVSQNPRHKITKRGQNVTFRCDPISEHNRLYWYRQTLGQGPEFLTYFQNEAQLEKSRLLSDRFSAERPKGSFSTLEIQRTEQGDSAMYLCASSLEGQGFYGYTFGSGTRLTVV.

The chain links TRBV14 to TRBJ2-7; 10 nucleotides align to TRBD1. Trimming took 1 base from V and 3 from J; bases not matched to a gene: 3. CDR1 and CDR2 (germline): SGHDN, FVKESK. CDR3 length: 15 residues. The CDR3 reads CASSQGTGGIYEQYF. For the CDR3, the DNA is TGTGCCAGCAGCCAAGGGACAGGGGGTATCTACGAGCAGTACTTC.

The rearrangement uses TRBV2 and TRBJ2-1; D is possibly TRBD1 (5 bases). CDR3 size: 16 residues. Germline V gene sequence: CDR1 SNHLY, CDR2 FYNNEI. Trimming removed 3 bases from V and 2 bases from J, with 14 bases in between. The DNA for the CDR3 is TGTGCCAGCAGTGATCCATCAGGGTCAACCTACAATGAGCAGTTCTTC. Translating it yields CASSDPSGSTYNEQFF.

The rearrangement joins TRBV7-9 to TRBJ2-3, with a weak D call TRBD2 (5 bases). The CDR3 has 14 amino acids. Trimming left V 4 bases short and J 3 bases short, with 11 bases between. The germline V gene encodes CDR1 SEHNR and CDR2 FQNEAQ (reference sequence). In DNA form, the CDR3 reads TGTGCCAGCAGCTCAAGGACTGGAACAGATACGCAGTATTTT. It translates to CASSSRTGTDTQYF.

The chain uses TRBV27 and TRBJ2-2; possibly TRBD1 for D (6 bases). Deletions cut 6 bases from V and 4 bases from J, with 18 bases between. This CDR3 has 16 amino acids. CDR1 is MNHEY, CDR2 SMNVEV, per germline (reference sequence). The CDR3 sequence is CASRRKRTGPTGELFF. The DNA for the CDR3 is TGTGCCAGCAGACGAAAGCGTACAGGGCCCACCGGGGAGCTGTTTTTT.

The CDR3 DNA reads as TGTGCCAGCAGCGCAACAGGGACCGGGGAGCTGTTTTTT. This codes for CASSATGTGELFF. The chain has TRBV7-6 and TRBJ2-2; TRBD1 might be the D (6 bases). The ends were cut back, 5 bases at V and 5 bases at J, with 9 bases in the middle. The CDR3 is 13 residues long. CDR1 is SGHVS and CDR2 is FNYEAQ in the germline V gene.